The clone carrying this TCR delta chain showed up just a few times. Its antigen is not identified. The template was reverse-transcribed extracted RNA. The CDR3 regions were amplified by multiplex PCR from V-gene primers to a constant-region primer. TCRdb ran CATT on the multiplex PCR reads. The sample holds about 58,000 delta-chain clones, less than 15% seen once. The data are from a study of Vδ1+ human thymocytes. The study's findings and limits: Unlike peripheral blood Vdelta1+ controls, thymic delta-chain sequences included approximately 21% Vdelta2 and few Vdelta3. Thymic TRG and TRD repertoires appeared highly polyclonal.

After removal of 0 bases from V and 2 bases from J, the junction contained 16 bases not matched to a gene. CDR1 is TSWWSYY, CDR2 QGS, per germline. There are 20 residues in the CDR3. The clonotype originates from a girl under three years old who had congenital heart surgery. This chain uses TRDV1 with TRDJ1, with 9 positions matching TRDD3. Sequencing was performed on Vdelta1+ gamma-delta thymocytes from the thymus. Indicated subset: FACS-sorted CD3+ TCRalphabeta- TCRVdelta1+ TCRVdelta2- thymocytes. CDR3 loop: CALGELWSGYWGRKTDKLIF. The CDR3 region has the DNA TGTGCTCTTGGGGAACTATGGTCCGGGTACTGGGGGAGGAAGACCGATAAACTCATCTTT.